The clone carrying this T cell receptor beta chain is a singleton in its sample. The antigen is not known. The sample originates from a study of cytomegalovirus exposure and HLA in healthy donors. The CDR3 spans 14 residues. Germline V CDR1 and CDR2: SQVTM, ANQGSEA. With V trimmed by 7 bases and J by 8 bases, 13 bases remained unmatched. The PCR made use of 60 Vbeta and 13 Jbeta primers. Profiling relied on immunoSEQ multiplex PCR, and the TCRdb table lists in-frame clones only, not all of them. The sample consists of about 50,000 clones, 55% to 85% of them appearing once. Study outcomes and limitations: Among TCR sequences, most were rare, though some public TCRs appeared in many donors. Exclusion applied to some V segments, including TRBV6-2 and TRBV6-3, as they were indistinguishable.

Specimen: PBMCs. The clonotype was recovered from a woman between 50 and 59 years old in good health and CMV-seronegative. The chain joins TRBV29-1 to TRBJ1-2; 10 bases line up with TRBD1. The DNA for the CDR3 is TGCAGCGCCCGCGGAGGGGACAGGGGCGACGGCTACACCTTC. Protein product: CSARGGDRGDGYTF.